This TCR beta chain was identified during a study of shared clonotypes between healthy human individuals. There are 16 residues in the CDR3. Trimming removed 0 bases at V and 1 base at J, with 8 bases between. Per germline, CDR1 SGDLS and CDR2 YYNGEE. Here immunoSEQ multiplex PCR was the method, and the copy in TCRdb shows in-frame clones only, minus some. The table lists roughly 550,000 clones, around 95% of them singletons. Naive CD8 cells comprised CD45RO-negative, CCR7-positively selected cells, excluding terminally differentiated effector memory CD45RA+ cells. Specimen: naive CD8+ T cells sorted from blood. The chain links TRBV9 to TRBJ2-6; D gene uncertain. The TCR comes from a young woman in good health. This chain's CDR3 is CASSVDYVSGANVLTF. CDR3 nucleotides: TGTGCCAGCAGCGTAGATTACGTTTCTGGGGCCAACGTCCTGACTTTC.